One sample yielded the 15 T cell receptor beta chains listed below, sequenced in a study of T cells in localized non-small cell lung cancer (dated by TCRdb to the early 2020s). Receptors were amplified or captured by the immunoSEQ multiplex PCR assay. The clones in this table, taken by TCRdb from immuneACCESS, are in-frame only. Not every clone is retained; where verified, under half of the shortfall comes from an unresolved V gene, and the cause of the rest is unknown. The sample yields tens of thousands of clones; about four fifths were counted once. The top ten hold roughly 36% of the sample. The input for sequencing was PBMCs, taken before any cancer treatment. These receptor sequences come from a woman aged 40-69 years with stage II squamous cell lung carcinoma.

The rearrangement joins TRBV5-1 to TRBJ1-1; tentative D call: TRBD1 (5 bases). The V gene's germline CDR1 is SGHRS and CDR2 YFSETQ. This CDR3 has 14 amino acids. V was cut by 6 bases and J by 5 bases, with 17 bases left in between. The CDR3 is CASTTGHVETEAFF. For the CDR3, the DNA is TGCGCCAGCACCACCGGACATGTGGAAACTGAAGCTTTCTTT.

In its sample, this clone was seen once. The chain is built from TRBV28 and TRBJ2-7; TRBD1 aligns across 7 bases. The CDR3 runs 13 residues. Germline loops: CDR1 MDHEN, CDR2 SYDVKM. Germline trimming cut 5 bases from V and 2 bases from J; bases unmatched to any gene: 3. CDR3 DNA sequence: TGTGCCAGCAGTGGGGACAGCGCCTACGAGCAGTACTTC. This translates into CASSGDSAYEQYF.

The chain uses TRBV9 and TRBJ2-4, with 8 bases aligning to TRBD2. The length of the CDR3 is 13 residues. The V and J ends lost 1 base and 7 bases, in that order; junction bases with no gene match: 1. Per the germline V gene, CDR1 is SGDLS and CDR2 is YYNGEE. The CDR3 bases are TGTGCCAGCAGCGTATCTAGCGGGAACATTCAGTACTTC. As protein: CASSVSSGNIQYF.

V and J are TRBV2 and TRBJ2-7; weak D call: TRBD1 (6 bases). This CDR3 has 14 amino acids. The V end was cut by 3 bases, the J end by 3 bases, with 12 bases between. The germline V gene has CDR1 SNHLY and CDR2 FYNNEI. The CDR3 nucleotides read TGTGCCAGCAGTGAGACCGGACAGAGCTACGAGCAGTACTTC. Translation gives CASSETGQSYEQYF. The full variable domain, its missing parts supplied by reference TRBV2 and TRBJ2-7, is EPEVTQTPSHQVTQMGQEVILRCVPISNHLYFYWYRQILGQKVEFLVSFYNNEISEKSEIFDDQFSVERPDGSNFTLKIRSTKLEDSAMYFCASSETGQSYEQYFGPGTRLTVT.

The chain joins TRBV28 to TRBJ1-5; 7 nucleotides line up with TRBD1. J lost 3 bases, V lost 6 bases, and 11 bases had no gene match. The CDR3 extends over 16 amino acids. Per the germline V gene, CDR1 is MDHEN and CDR2 is SYDVKM. CDR3 sequence: CASSQSGDSFNQPQHF. CDR3 DNA sequence: TGTGCCAGCAGCCAGAGCGGGGACAGTTTCAATCAGCCCCAGCATTTT.

This clone has only a few counts. The rearrangement links TRBV11-1 to TRBJ1-1, with D possibly matching TRBD1 (6 bases). This CDR3 spans 15 amino acids. V was shortened by 3 bases and J by 0 bases, with 11 bases between the two germline ends. Germline CDR1 and CDR2: SGHAT and FQDESV (reference sequence). CDR3 DNA: TGTGCCAGCAGCTTCGCCGGGACACTGAACACTGAAGCTTTCTTT. Translating it yields CASSFAGTLNTEAFF.

This clone was observed a few times. The chain uses TRBV10-2 and TRBJ1-1; D gene uncertain. The ends were cut back, 6 bases at V and 5 bases at J, with 10 bases in the middle. The CDR3 runs to 12 residues. Germline CDR1 is WSHSY and CDR2 is SAAADI. The CDR3 DNA reads as TGCGCCAGCAGAAGGACTGATACTGAAGCTTTCTTT. This sequence encodes CASRRTDTEAFF.

V usage is TRBV11-3 and J usage is TRBJ2-2, with D possibly TRBD1 on 5 matching bases. Trimming removed 1 base at V and 1 base at J, with 10 bases between. The germline gives CDR1 SGHNT, CDR2 YENEEA. The length of the CDR3 is 16 residues. The CDR3 DNA reads as TGTGCCAGCAGCTTAGCCTCAGGGATGAACACCGGGGAGCTGTTTTTT. Translation: CASSLASGMNTGELFF.

This clone was seen a handful of times. The chain links TRBV6-6 to TRBJ2-5, with D possibly called TRBD1 or TRBD2 (5 bases each). There are 15 residues in the CDR3. The germline V gene encodes CDR1 MNHNY and CDR2 SVGAGI (reference sequence). V was shortened by 4 bases and J by 3 bases, with 15 bases between the two germline ends. The CDR3 reads CASSSHSGTEETQYF. The CDR3 region has the DNA TGTGCCAGCAGTTCACACTCAGGGACGGAAGAGACCCAGTACTTC.

This clone was picked up a small number of times. The V and J genes are TRBV6-5 and TRBJ1-1; maybe TRBD1 (5 bases). The germline V gene encodes CDR1 MNHEY and CDR2 SVGAGI. V was cut by 2 bases and J by 4 bases, with 11 bases left in between. The CDR3 is 14 residues long. The CDR3 nucleotides read TGTGCCAGCAGTTACAGGGGTTCGGTCACTGAAGCTTTCTTT. It specifies CASSYRGSVTEAFF.

V is TRBV6-5 and J is TRBJ1-6, with D perhaps matching TRBD1 (6 bases). CDR3 size: 15 residues. V lost 0 bases and J 15 bases, leaving 18 bases between the germline ends. Germline V gene lookup returns CDR1 MNHEY and CDR2 SVGAGI. The CDR3: CASSYSGQPSSVLHF. As DNA, the CDR3 is TGTGCCAGCAGTTACTCTGGACAGCCCAGCTCGGTCCTCCACTTT.

The rearrangement links TRBV27 to TRBJ1-1; a possible D gene is TRBD1 (5 bases). V lost 5 bases to trimming and J lost 7 bases, with 23 bases between them. CDR3 length: 16 amino acids. The germline V gene encodes CDR1 MNHEY and CDR2 SMNVEV (reference sequence). The CDR3 nucleotides are TGTGCCAGCAGTCGAATCTTCGGGACGCCTTATTTTGAAGCTTTCTTT. Protein product: CASSRIFGTPYFEAFF.

The chain recombines TRBV19 with TRBJ2-2; tentatively, D is TRBD1 (6 bases). Germline V gene data show CDR1 as LNHDA and CDR2 as SQIVND (reference sequence). V was trimmed by 5 bases and J by 1 base, leaving 11 bases between them. The CDR3 has 15 residues. The CDR3 DNA follows: TGTGCCAGTAGTCTCTTGGACAGGAACACCGGGGAGCTGTTTTTT. This gives the protein CASSLLDRNTGELFF.

This sequence joins TRBV16 and TRBJ1-4; D gene ambiguous. V was trimmed by 0 bases and J by 3 bases, leaving 5 bases between them. CDR1 is KGHSY, CDR2 FQNENV, per germline. The CDR3 has 14 residues. CDR3 coding DNA: TGTGCCAGCAGCCAATCATGGTCTAATGAAAAACTGTTTTTT. It translates to CASSQSWSNEKLFF.

The genes are TRBV5-1 and TRBJ2-5; D is undetermined. V gave up 4 bases and J gave up 3 bases, with 4 bases separating them. The length of the CDR3 is 11 residues. Germline lookup yields CDR1 SGHRS and CDR2 YFSETQ. CDR3 amino acids: CASSVEETQYF. The CDR3 DNA sequence: TGCGCCAGCAGCGTAGAAGAGACCCAGTACTTC.